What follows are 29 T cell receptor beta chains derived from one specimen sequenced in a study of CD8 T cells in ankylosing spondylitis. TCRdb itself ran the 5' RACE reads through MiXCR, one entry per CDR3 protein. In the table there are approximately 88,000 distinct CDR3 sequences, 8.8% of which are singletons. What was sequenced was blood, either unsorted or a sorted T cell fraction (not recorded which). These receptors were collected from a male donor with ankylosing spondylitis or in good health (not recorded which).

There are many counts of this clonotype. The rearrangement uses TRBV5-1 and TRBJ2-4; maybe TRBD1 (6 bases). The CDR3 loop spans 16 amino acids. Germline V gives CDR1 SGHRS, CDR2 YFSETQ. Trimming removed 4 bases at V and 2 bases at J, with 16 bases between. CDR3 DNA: TGCGCCAGCAGCCGGACAGAGGGTCGCCCCAAAAACATTCAGTACTTC. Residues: CASSRTEGRPKNIQYF.

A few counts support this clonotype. Here the CDR3 DNA reads TGTGCCAGCAGCTTTGTAGCGGGGCGACAAGAGACCCAGTACTTC. Amino acid sequence: CASSFVAGRQETQYF. The chain has TRBV7-9 and TRBJ2-5, with 8 bases aligning to TRBD2. With V trimmed by 3 bases and J by 2 bases, 5 bases remained unmatched. The V gene's germline CDR1 is SEHNR and CDR2 FQNEAQ (reference sequence). The CDR3 spans 15 residues.

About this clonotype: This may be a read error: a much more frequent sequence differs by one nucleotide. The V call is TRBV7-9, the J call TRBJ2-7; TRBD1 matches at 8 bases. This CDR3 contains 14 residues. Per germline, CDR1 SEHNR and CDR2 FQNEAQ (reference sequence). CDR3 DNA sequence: TGTGCCCGCAGCAAAAGGACAGGGTTAGACGAGCAGTACTTC. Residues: CARSKRTGLDEQYF.

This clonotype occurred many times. The CDR3 bases are TGTGCCAGCAGCCAGGGGACAGGGCTCTACGAGCAGTACTTC. It specifies CASSQGTGLYEQYF. The chain employs TRBV3-1 and TRBJ2-7, with TRBD1 matching over 9 bases. CDR3 length: 14 amino acids. Germline CDR1 LGHDT, CDR2 YNNKEL (reference sequence). V shed 3 bases, J shed 3 bases, and the junction held 3 bases outside the gene matches.

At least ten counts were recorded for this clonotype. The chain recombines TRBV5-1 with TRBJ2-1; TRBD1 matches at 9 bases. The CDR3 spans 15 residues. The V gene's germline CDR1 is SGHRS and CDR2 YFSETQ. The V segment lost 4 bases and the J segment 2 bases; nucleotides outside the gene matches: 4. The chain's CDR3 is CASSKGQGTYNEQFF. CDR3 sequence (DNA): TGCGCCAGCAGCAAAGGACAGGGGACCTACAATGAGCAGTTCTTC.

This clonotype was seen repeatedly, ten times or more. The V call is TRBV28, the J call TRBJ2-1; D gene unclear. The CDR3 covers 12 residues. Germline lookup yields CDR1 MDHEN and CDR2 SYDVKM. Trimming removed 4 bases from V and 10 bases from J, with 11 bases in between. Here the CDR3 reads CASSSPTMEQFF. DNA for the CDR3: TGTGCCAGCAGTTCCCCCACGATGGAGCAGTTCTTC. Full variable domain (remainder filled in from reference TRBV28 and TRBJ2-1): DVKVTQSSRYLVKRTGEKVFLECVQDMDHENMFWYRQDPGLGLRLIYFSYDVKMKEKGDIPEGYSVSREKKERFSLILESASTNQTSMYLCASSSPTMEQFFGPGTRLTVL.

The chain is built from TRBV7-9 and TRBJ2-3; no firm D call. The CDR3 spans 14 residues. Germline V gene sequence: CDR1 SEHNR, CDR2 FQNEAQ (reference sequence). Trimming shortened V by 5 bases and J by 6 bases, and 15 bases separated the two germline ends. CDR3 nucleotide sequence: TGTGCCAGCAGCACCCGTGGCACGGTCGATACGCAGTATTTT. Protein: CASSTRGTVDTQYF.

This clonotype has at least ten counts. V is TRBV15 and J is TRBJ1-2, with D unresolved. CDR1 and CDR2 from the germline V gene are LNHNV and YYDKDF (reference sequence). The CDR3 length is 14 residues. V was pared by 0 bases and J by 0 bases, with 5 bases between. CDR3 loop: CATSREGTNYGYTF. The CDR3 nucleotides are TGTGCCACCAGCAGAGAGGGGACTAACTATGGCTACACCTTC.

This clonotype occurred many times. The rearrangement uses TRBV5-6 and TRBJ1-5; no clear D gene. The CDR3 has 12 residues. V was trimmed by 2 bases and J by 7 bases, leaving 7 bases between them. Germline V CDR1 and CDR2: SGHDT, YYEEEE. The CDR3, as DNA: TGTGCCAGCAGCTTTAATTCCCAGCCCCAGCATTTT. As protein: CASSFNSQPQHF.

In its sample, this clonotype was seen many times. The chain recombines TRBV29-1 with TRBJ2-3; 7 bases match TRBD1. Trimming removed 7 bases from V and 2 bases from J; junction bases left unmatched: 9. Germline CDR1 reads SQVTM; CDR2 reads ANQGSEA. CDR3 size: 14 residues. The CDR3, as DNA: TGCAGCGCAGGGGGTGGTAGTAACACAGATACGCAGTATTTT. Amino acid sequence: CSAGGGSNTDTQYF.

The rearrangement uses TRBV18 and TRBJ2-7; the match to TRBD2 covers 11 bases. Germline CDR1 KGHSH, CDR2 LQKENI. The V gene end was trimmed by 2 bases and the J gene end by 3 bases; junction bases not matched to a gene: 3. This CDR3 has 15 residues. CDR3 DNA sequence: TGTGCCAGCTCACCAGTTCTAGCGGGGGGCTACGAGCAGTACTTC. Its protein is CASSPVLAGGYEQYF. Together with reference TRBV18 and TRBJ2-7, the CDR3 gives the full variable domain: NAGVMQNPRHLVRRRGQEARLRCSPMKGHSHVYWYRQLPEEGLKFMVYLQKENIIDESGMPKERFSAEFPKEGPSILRIQQVVRGDSAAYFCASSPVLAGGYEQYFGPGTRLTVT.

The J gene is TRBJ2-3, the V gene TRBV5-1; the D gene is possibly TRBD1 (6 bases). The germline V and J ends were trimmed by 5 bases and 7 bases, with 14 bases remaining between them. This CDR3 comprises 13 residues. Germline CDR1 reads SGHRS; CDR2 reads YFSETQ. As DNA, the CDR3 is TGCGCCAGCAGTTTTGGGGGCCCAAATACGCAGTATTTT. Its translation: CASSFGGPNTQYF.

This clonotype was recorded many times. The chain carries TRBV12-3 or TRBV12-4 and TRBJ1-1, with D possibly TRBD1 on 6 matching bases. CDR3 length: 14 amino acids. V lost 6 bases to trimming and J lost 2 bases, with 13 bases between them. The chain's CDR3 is CASSLGGLNTEAFF. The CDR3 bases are TGTGCCAGCAGCCTCGGGGGGCTTAACACTGAAGCTTTCTTT.

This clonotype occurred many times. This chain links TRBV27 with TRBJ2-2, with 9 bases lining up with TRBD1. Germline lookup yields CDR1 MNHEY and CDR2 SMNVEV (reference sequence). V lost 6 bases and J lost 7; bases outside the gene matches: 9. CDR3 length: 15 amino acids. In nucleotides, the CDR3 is TGTGCCAGCAGACACACAGGGGGCAATATCGGGGAGCTGTTTTTT. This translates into CASRHTGGNIGELFF.

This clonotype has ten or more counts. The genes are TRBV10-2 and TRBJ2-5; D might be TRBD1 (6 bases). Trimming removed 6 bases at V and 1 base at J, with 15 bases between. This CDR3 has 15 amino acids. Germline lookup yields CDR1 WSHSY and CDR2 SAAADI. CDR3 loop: CASRADGQLQETQYF. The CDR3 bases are TGCGCCAGCAGAGCCGATGGACAGCTCCAAGAGACCCAGTACTTC.

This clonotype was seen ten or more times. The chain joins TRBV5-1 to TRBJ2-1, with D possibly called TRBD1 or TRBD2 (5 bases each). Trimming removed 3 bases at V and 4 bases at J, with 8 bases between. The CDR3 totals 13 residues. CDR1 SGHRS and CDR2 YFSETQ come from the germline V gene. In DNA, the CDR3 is TGCGCCAGCAGCTGGGACCCGTACAATGAGCAGTTCTTC. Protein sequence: CASSWDPYNEQFF.

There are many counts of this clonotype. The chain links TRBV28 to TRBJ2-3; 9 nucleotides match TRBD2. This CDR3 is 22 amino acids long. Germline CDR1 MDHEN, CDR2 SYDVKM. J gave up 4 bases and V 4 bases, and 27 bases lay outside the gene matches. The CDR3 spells CASSSLSFVAGGQGRLPDTQYF. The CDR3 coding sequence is TGTGCCAGCAGTTCGCTCTCGTTTGTGGCGGGGGGGCAGGGTCGCCTCCCAGATACGCAGTATTTT.

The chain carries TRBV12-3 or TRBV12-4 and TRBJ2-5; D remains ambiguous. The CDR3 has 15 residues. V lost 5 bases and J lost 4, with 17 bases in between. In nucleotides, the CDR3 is TGTGCCAGCAGTCCCGGATGGGATATCACAGAGACCCAGTACTTC. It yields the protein CASSPGWDITETQYF.

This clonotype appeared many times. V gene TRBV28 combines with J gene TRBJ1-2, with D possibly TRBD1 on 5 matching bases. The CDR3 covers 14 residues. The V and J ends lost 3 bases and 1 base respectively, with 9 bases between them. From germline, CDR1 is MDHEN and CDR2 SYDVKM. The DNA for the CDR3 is TGTGCCAGCAGTTTGATAGACAGTAACTATGGCTACACCTTC. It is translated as CASSLIDSNYGYTF.

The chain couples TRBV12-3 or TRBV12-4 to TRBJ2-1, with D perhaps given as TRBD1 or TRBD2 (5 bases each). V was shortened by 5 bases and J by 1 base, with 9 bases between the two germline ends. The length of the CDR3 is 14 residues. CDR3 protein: CASSRGESYNEQFF. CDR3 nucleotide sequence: TGTGCCAGCAGTCGAGGGGAGTCCTACAATGAGCAGTTCTTC.

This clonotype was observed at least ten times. CDR3 DNA: TGTGCCACGGGGACAGGGGCCTACGAGCAGTACTTC. Its protein product is CATGTGAYEQYF. The gene calls are TRBV28 and TRBJ2-7, with 10 positions matching TRBD1. V dropped 10 bases and J dropped 2; count of bases not matched to a gene: 2. Per germline, CDR1 MDHEN and CDR2 SYDVKM. The CDR3 is made up of 12 amino acids.

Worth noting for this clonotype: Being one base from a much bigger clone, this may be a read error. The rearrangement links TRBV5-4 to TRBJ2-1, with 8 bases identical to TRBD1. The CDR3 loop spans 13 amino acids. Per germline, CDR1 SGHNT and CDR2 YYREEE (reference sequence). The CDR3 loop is CASSVSGGNEHFF. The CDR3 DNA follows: TGTGCCAGCAGCGTGTCAGGGGGCAATGAGCATTTCTTC.

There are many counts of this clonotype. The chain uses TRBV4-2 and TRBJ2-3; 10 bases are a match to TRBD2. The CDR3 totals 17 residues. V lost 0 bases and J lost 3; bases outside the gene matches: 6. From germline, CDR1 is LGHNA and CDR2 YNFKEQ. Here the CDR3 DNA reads TGTGCCAGCAGCCAAGATTGGCCGGGACTAGCGACAGATACGCAGTATTTT. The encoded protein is CASSQDWPGLATDTQYF.

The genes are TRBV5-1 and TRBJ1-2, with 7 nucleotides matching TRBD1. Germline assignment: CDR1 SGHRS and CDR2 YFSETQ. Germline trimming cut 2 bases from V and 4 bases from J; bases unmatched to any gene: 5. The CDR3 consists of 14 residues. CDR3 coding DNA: TGCGCCAGCAGCTTTGGGACAGAGTTCTATGGCTACACCTTC. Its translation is CASSFGTEFYGYTF.

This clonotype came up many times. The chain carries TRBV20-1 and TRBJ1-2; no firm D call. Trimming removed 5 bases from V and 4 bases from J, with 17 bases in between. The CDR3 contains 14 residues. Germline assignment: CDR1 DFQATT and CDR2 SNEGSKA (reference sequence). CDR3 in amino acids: CSAYGRSEGYGYTF. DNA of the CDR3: TGCAGTGCTTATGGACGGTCCGAGGGCTATGGCTACACCTTC.

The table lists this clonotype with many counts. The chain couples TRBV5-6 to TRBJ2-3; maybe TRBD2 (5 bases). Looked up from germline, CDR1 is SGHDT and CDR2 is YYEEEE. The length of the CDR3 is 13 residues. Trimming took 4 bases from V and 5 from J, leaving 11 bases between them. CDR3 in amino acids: CASSPPGLDTQYF. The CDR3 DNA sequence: TGTGCCAGCAGCCCCCCGGGGTTAGATACGCAGTATTTT.

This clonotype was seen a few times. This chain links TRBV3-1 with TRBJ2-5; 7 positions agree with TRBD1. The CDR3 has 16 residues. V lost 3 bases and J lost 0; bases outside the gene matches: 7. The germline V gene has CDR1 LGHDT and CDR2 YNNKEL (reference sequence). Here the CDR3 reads CASSHRGQQYQETQYF. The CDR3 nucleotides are TGTGCCAGCAGCCACCGGGGACAGCAGTACCAAGAGACCCAGTACTTC.

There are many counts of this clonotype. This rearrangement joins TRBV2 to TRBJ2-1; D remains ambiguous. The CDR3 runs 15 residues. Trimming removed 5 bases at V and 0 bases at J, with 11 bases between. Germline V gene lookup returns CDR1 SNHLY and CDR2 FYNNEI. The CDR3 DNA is TGTGCCAGCAGTAGCATCTCCAGCTCCTACAATGAGCAGTTCTTC. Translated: CASSSISSSYNEQFF. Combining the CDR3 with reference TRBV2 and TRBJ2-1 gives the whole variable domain EPEVTQTPSHQVTQMGQEVILRCVPISNHLYFYWYRQILGQKVEFLVSFYNNEISEKSEIFDDQFSVERPDGSNFTLKIRSTKLEDSAMYFCASSSISSSYNEQFFGPGTRLTVL.

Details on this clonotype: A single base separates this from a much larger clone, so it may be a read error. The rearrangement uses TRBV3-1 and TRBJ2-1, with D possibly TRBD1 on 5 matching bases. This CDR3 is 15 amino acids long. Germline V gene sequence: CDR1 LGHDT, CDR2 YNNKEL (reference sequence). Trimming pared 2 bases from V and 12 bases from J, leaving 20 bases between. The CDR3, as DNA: TGTGCCAGCAGCCAACAGCTGGGAACAGGCGGTGCGCAGTTCTTC. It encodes CASSQQLGTGGAQFF.